Each of the 14 T cell receptor beta chains below was sequenced from the same sample in a study of T-cell reconstitution after alpha-beta-depleted transplantation in children. Study results and limitations: Hyperexpanded clones declined; after one year, newly produced T cells mostly supplied diversity.

Preparation of the TCRbeta library involved a method that used unique molecular identifiers. TCRdb fed the PCR reads into MiXCR, producing one record per CDR3 protein. Among fewer than 350,000 distinct CDR3 sequences listed, nearly 8% were seen once. Antigens for these TCRs are unknown. The sequencing here drew on peripheral blood, taken 360 days after TCRalphabeta/CD19-depleted stem cell transplant. These TCRs come from a female patient aged 2-9 years who had a stem cell transplant for Fanconi anemia, so the T cells may come from the graft donor.

This clonotype was detected ten times or more. V and J are TRBV29-1 and TRBJ2-3; D is unclear. Germline assignment: CDR1 SQVTM and CDR2 ANQGSEA. Trimming took off 4 bases at V and 3 bases at J, with 8 bases between the two ends. The CDR3 extends over 12 amino acids. Written as DNA, the CDR3 is TGCAGCGTTGTAAAGGGAACAGATACGCAGTATTTT. Residues: CSVVKGTDTQYF.

The chain recombines TRBV6-1 with TRBJ1-1; 10 nucleotides agree with TRBD1. The germline V gene has CDR1 MNHNS and CDR2 SASEGT. With V trimmed by 5 bases and J by 1 base, 10 bases remained unmatched. CDR3 length equals 17 residues. CDR3 loop: CASSTRDRGMGNTEAFF. The CDR3 DNA is TGTGCCAGCAGTACGCGGGACAGGGGAATGGGGAACACTGAAGCTTTCTTT.

This clonotype was detected only a few times. The chain has TRBV5-6 and TRBJ2-7; 7 positions agree with TRBD1. V lost 5 bases and J lost 7; bases outside the gene matches: 12. The CDR3 totals 14 residues. Germline V lookup: CDR1 SGHDT, CDR2 YYEEEE. DNA of the CDR3: TGTGCCAGCAGTTCAACCGGGACAGCGTGGGAGCAGTACGTC. Its translation is CASSSTGTAWEQYV.

This clonotype was recorded many times. This rearrangement joins TRBV12-3 or TRBV12-4 to TRBJ2-3, with a weak D call TRBD2 (5 bases). Trimming cost V 1 base and J 2 bases, with 10 bases left between them. CDR3 length: 15 amino acids. CDR3 DNA sequence: TGTGCCAGCAGTTTAGACGACTACTTCACAGATACGCAGTATTTT. Protein sequence: CASSLDDYFTDTQYF.

V gene TRBV27 combines with J gene TRBJ2-5; D ambiguous. V lost 0 bases to trimming and J lost 1 base, with 9 bases between them. Germline V gene sequence: CDR1 MNHEY, CDR2 SMNVEV (reference sequence). The CDR3 covers 15 residues. CDR3 sequence reads: CASSLSRLIQETQYF. The CDR3 DNA reads TGTGCCAGCAGTTTATCGAGGCTTATCCAAGAGACCCAGTACTTC.

This clonotype was picked up many times. The V gene is TRBV6-5, the J gene TRBJ2-3; 12 bases align to TRBD1. J was trimmed by 6 bases and V by 1 base; bases with no gene match: 2. This CDR3 has 15 amino acids. Germline V gives CDR1 MNHEY, CDR2 SVGAGI. The CDR3 protein is CASSYLGQGADTQYF. DNA for the CDR3: TGTGCCAGCAGTTACTTGGGACAGGGGGCGGATACGCAGTATTTT.

This clonotype has more than one count but fewer than ten. The chain employs TRBV7-9 and TRBJ1-2; perhaps TRBD1 as D (5 bases). Germline V lookup: CDR1 SEHNR, CDR2 FQNEAQ (reference sequence). Trimming took off 5 bases at V and 4 bases at J, with 20 bases between the two ends. The CDR3 is 16 residues long. CDR3 nucleotides: TGTGCCAGCAGCCTTTCGGCAGGGCAGAACCTCTATGGCTACACCTTC. Protein product: CASSLSAGQNLYGYTF.

This clonotype was counted ten times or more. The gene calls are TRBV12-3 or TRBV12-4 and TRBJ2-2; 7 nucleotides agree with TRBD2. The junction had 2 bases not matched to a gene; V was cut back by 0 bases and J by 7 bases. The CDR3 spans 14 residues. The CDR3 nucleotides are TGTGCCAGCAGTTTAGCGGGGGGGATCGGGGAGCTGTTTTTT. Translated, it gives CASSLAGGIGELFF.

This clonotype was seen at least ten times. J is TRBJ2-5 and V is TRBV29-1, with D possibly being TRBD1 or TRBD2 (5 bases each). The V and J ends lost 3 bases and 5 bases respectively, with 10 bases between them. Germline assignment: CDR1 SQVTM and CDR2 ANQGSEA. The CDR3 runs 12 residues. The CDR3 sequence is CSVEPGTETQYF. Here the CDR3 DNA reads TGCAGCGTTGAGCCAGGGACGGAGACCCAGTACTTC.

The sample holds many counts of this clonotype. The chain joins TRBV5-1 to TRBJ1-1; no clear D gene. The CDR3 length is 15 residues. In germline, CDR1 is SGHRS, CDR2 YFSETQ. Trimming pared 0 bases from V and 8 bases from J, leaving 17 bases between. DNA of the CDR3: TGCGCCAGCAGCTTGGGGGGTTTAGGATCCGGGGAAGCTTTCTTT. Translated: CASSLGGLGSGEAFF.

This clonotype was seen only a few times. The rearrangement uses TRBV30 and TRBJ2-3; D gene unclear. The V gene's germline CDR1 is GTSNPN and CDR2 SVGIG (reference sequence). V lost 2 bases, J lost 1 base, and 13 bases lay in between. The CDR3 runs 15 residues. The CDR3 sequence: CAWSPDERGTDTQYF. For the CDR3, the DNA is TGTGCCTGGAGTCCCGATGAGCGAGGCACAGATACGCAGTATTTT.

This clonotype was counted a few times. The genes are TRBV30 and TRBJ2-3; unclear D gene. The CDR3 extends over 14 amino acids. Trimming took 0 bases from V and 0 from J, leaving 7 bases between them. The V gene's germline CDR1 is GTSNPN and CDR2 SVGIG (reference sequence). The CDR3 protein is CAWSVSGSTDTQYF. DNA for the CDR3: TGTGCCTGGAGTGTATCGGGCAGCACAGATACGCAGTATTTT.

This clonotype was counted ten times or more. V is TRBV7-9 and J is TRBJ2-1; TRBD2 aligns across 8 bases. V was pared by 5 bases and J by 8 bases, with 8 bases of the junction left unmatched. The CDR3 totals 14 residues. Germline CDR1 and CDR2: SEHNR and FQNEAQ (reference sequence). CDR3 loop: CASSRGLAGDEQFF. The CDR3, as DNA: TGTGCCAGCAGCCGTGGACTAGCCGGCGATGAGCAGTTCTTC. The whole variable domain, remainder taken from reference TRBV7-9 and TRBJ2-1, is DTGVSQNPRHKITKRGQNVTFRCDPISEHNRLYWYRQTLGQGPEFLTYFQNEAQLEKSRLLSDRFSAERPKGSFSTLEIQRTEQGDSAMYLCASSRGLAGDEQFFGPGTRLTVL.

This clonotype was counted at least ten times. The chain uses TRBV10-3 and TRBJ2-5; 7 bases line up with TRBD2. Germline trimming cut 2 bases from V and 8 bases from J; bases unmatched to any gene: 5. The CDR3 consists of 13 residues. Germline V CDR1 and CDR2: ENHRY, SYGVKD. For the CDR3, the DNA is TGTGCCATCAGTGAGCAGGCGGGGGACACCCAGTACTTC. Translation gives CAISEQAGDTQYF.